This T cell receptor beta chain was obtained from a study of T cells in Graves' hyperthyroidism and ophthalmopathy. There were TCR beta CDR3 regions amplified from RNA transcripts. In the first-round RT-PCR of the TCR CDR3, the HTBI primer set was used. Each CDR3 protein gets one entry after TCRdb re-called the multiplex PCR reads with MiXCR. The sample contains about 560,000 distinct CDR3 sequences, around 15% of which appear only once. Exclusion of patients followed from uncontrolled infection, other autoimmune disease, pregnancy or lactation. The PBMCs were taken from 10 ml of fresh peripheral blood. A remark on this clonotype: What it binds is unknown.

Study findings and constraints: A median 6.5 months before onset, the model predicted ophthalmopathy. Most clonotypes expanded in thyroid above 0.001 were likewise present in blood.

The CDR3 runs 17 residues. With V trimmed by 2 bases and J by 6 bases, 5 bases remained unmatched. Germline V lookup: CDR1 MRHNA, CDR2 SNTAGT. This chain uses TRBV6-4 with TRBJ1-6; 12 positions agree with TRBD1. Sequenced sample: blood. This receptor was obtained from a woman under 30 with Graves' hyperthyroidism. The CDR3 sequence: CASSDRDRGRRNSPLHF. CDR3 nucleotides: TGTGCCAGCAGTGACAGGGACAGGGGGCGTCGTAATTCACCCCTCCACTTT.